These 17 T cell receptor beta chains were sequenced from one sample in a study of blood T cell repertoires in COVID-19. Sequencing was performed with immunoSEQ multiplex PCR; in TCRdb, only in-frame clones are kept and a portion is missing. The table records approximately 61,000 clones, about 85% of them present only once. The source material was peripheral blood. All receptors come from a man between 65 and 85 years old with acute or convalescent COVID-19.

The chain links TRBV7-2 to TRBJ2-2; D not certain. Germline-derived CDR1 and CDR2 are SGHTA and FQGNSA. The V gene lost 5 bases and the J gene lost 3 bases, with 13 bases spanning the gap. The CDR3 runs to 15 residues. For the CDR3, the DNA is TGTGCCAGCAGCCGTCCTCAACTCTACACCGGGGAGCTGTTTTTT. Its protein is CASSRPQLYTGELFF.

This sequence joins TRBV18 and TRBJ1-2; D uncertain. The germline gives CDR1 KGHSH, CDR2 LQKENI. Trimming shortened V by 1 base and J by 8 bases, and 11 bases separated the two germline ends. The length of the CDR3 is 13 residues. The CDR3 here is CASSPRAAGGYTF. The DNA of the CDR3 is TGTGCCAGCTCACCACGGGCAGCGGGGGGCTACACCTTC. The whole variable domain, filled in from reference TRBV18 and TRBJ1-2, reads NAGVMQNPRHLVRRRGQEARLRCSPMKGHSHVYWYRQLPEEGLKFMVYLQKENIIDESGMPKERFSAEFPKEGPSILRIQQVVRGDSAAYFCASSPRAAGGYTFGSGTRLTVV.

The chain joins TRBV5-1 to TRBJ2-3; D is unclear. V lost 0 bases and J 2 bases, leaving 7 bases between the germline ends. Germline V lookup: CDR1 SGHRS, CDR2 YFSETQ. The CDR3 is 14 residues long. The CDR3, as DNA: TGCGCCAGCAGCTTGGGGTCTAACACAGATACGCAGTATTTT. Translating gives CASSLGSNTDTQYF.

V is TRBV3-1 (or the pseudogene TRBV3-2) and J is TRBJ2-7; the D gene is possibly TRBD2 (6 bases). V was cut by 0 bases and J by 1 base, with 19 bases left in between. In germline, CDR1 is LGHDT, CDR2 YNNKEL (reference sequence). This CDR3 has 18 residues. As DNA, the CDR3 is TGTGCCAGCAGCCAAGATCTGGTGGAGGGAATCCCATCCTACGAGCAGTACTTC. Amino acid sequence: CASSQDLVEGIPSYEQYF.

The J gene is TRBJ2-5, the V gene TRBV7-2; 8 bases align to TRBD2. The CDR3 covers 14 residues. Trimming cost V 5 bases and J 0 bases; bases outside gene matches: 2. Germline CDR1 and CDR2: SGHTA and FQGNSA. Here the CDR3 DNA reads TGTGCCAGCAGCCTACTAGCGGACCAAGAGACCCAGTACTTC. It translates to CASSLLADQETQYF.

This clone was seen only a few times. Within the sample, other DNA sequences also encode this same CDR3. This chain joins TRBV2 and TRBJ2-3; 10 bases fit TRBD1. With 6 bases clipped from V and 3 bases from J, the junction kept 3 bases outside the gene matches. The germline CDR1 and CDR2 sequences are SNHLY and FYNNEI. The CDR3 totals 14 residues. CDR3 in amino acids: CASSRDRGTDTQYF. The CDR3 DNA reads TGTGCCAGCAGCCGGGACAGGGGAACAGATACGCAGTATTTT.

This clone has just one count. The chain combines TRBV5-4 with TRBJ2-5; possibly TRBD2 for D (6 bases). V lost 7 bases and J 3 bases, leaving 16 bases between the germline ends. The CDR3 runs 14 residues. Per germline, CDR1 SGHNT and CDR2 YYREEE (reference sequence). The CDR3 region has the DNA TGTGCCAGCGCCGCGCGGGACTTGGAAGAGACCCAGTACTTC. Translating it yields CASAARDLEETQYF.

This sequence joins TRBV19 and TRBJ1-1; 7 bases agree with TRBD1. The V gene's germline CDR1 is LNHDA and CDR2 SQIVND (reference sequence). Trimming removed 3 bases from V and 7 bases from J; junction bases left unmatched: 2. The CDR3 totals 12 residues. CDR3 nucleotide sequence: TGTGCCAGTAGTATCCGACAGGGTGAAGCTTTCTTT. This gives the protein CASSIRQGEAFF.

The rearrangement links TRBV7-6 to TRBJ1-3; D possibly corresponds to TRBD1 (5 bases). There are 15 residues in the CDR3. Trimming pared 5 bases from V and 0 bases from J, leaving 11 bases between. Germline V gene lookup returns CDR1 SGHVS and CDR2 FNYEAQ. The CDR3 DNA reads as TGTGCCAGCAGCCCGACAGTCCCCTCTGGAAACACCATATATTTT. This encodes CASSPTVPSGNTIYF. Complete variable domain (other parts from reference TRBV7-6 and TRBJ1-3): GAGVSQSPRYKVTKRGQDVALRCDPISGHVSLYWYRQALGQGPEFLTYFNYEAQQDKSGLPNDRFSAERPEGSISTLTIQRTEQRDSAMYRCASSPTVPSGNTIYFGEGSWLTVV.

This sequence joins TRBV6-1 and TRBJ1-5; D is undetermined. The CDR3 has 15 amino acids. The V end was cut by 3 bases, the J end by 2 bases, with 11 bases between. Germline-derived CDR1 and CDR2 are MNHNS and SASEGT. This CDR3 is CASSDLPGGNQPQHF. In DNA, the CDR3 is TGTGCCAGCAGTGATCTTCCGGGAGGCAATCAGCCCCAGCATTTT.

CDR3: CASSYGGETETQYF. CDR3 DNA: TGTGCCAGCAGCTACGGGGGGGAGACAGAGACCCAGTACTTC. This sequence joins TRBV11-3 and TRBJ2-5; 8 bases match TRBD2. The trim removed 4 bases at V and 4 bases at J, leaving 5 bases unmatched. This CDR3 region has 14 residues. In germline, CDR1 is SGHNT, CDR2 YENEEA. Full variable domain (remainder filled in from reference TRBV11-3 and TRBJ2-5): EAGVVQSPRYKIIEKKQPVAFWCNPISGHNTLYWYLQNLGQGPELLIRYENEEAVDDSQLPKDRFSAERLKGVDSTLKIQPAELGDSAVYLCASSYGGETETQYFGPGTRLLVL.

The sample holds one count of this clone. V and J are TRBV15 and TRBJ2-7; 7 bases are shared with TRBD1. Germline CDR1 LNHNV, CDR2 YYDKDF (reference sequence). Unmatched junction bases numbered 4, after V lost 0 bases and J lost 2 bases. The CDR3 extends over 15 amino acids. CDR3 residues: CATSRDHDRAYEQYF. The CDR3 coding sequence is TGTGCCACCAGCAGAGACCATGACAGGGCCTACGAGCAGTACTTC. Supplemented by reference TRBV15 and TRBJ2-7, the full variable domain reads DAMVIQNPRYQVTQFGKPVTLSCSQTLNHNVMYWYQQKSSQAPKLLFHYYDKDFNNEADTPDNFQSRRPNTSFCFLDIRSPGLGDTAMYLCATSRDHDRAYEQYFGPGTRLTVT.

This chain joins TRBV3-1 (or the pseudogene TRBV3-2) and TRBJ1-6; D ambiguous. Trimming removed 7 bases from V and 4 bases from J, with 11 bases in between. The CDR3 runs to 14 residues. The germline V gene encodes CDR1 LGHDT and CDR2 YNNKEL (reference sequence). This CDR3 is CASTPSEYNSPLHF. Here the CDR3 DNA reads TGTGCCAGCACACCCAGCGAATATAATTCACCCCTCCACTTT.

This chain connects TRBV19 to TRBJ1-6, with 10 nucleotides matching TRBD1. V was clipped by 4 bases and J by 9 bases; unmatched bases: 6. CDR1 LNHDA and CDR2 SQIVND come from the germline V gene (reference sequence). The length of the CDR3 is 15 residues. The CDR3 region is CASSTRTGGGSPLHF. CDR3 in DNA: TGTGCCAGTAGTACTCGGACAGGGGGAGGTTCACCCCTCCACTTT.

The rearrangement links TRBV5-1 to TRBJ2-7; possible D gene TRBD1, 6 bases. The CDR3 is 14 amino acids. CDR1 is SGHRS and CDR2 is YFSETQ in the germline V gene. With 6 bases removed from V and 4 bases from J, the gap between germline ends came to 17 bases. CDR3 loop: CASNRGEGGYEQYF. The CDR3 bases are TGCGCCAGCAATAGGGGTGAAGGGGGATACGAGCAGTACTTC.

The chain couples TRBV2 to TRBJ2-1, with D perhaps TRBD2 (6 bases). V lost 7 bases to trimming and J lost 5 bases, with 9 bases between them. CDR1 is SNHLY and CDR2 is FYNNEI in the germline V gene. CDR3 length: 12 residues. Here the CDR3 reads CASKEGNNEQFF. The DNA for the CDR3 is TGTGCCAGCAAGGAGGGGAACAATGAGCAGTTCTTC.

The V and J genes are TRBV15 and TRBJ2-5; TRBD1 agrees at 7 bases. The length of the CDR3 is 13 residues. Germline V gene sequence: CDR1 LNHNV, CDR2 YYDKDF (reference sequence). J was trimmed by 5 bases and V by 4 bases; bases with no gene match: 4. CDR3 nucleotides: TGTGCCACCAGCATCATACAGGGGGAGACCCAGTACTTC. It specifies CATSIIQGETQYF.